This T cell receptor beta chain originates from a study of identical twins. Study-level results: Conclusions rested on cross-sectional statistics rather than following the same donors.

The CDR3 spans 13 residues. In germline, CDR1 is MGHRA, CDR2 YSYEKL. The junction had 4 bases not matched to a gene; V was cut back by 9 bases and J by 6 bases. TCRdb ran MiXCR on the 5' RACE reads and lists one entry per CDR3 protein. The sample contains fewer than 550,000 distinct CDR3 sequences, roughly 15% of which appear only once. About this clonotype itself: The target antigen is unknown.

The same data also contributed to another study, on yellow fever vaccine responses in identical twins.

Sample: CD4+ T cells sorted from blood. The J gene is TRBJ2-2, the V gene TRBV4-1; 10 nucleotides agree with TRBD2. The origin of this receptor is a woman between 18 and 29 years old in good health. The CDR3 reads CASRSGGAGELFF. The CDR3 DNA is TGCGCCAGTCGGAGCGGGGGGGCCGGGGAGCTGTTTTTT.